This entry describes one T cell receptor (beta chain). This record comes from a study of blood T cell repertoires in COVID-19. The germline gives CDR1 SGDLS, CDR2 YYNGEE. The V and J ends lost 3 bases and 7 bases, in that order; junction bases with no gene match: 6. CDR3 length equals 15 residues. Study processing details: For nucleated cells, counts were estimated from reference gene primer amplification. TCRdb keeps only in-frame clones here, not all; method: immunoSEQ multiplex PCR. Clone size and the V and J calls come from that table; the DNA yielded D and trimming. The sample has 120,000 or so clones; roughly 88% are singletons.

This clonotype was sampled from a woman aged 45-65 years with active or convalescent COVID-19. The gene calls are TRBV9 and TRBJ2-1, with TRBD2 matching 11 bases. The sequenced sample was peripheral blood. DNA for the CDR3: TGTGCCAGCAGCGAAGCGGGACTAGCGGCAAATGAGCAGTTCTTC. Its protein product is CASSEAGLAANEQFF.